These T cell receptor beta chains were read from a single sample in a study of identical twins. TCRdb ran MiXCR on the 5' RACE reads and lists one entry per CDR3 protein. The data show roughly 220,000 distinct CDR3 sequences, approximately 7.1% seen once. These data also formed part of another study, on T cells expressing NK-cell markers.

Sequencing input: CD8+ T cells sorted from blood. The receptors here all came from a woman between 18 and 29 years old in good health. Both conserved end residues are part of each CDR3. The D gene is left open where the match is weak. Expanded clones are given a class, and other clones once, few, many or no size at all.

TRBJ2-1 TRBD1 TRBV6-2/TRBV6-3 many CASTDGQGLRFQFF TGTGCCAGCACCGACGGACAGGGGCTCCGCTTTCAGTTCTTC
TRBJ2-3 TRBD2 TRBV3-1 many CASSQDMAGVGTDTQYF TGTGCCAGCAGCCAAGATATGGCGGGAGTTGGGACAGATACGCAGTATTTT
TRBJ1-1 - TRBV5-6 many CASSLGPAEAFF TGTGCCAGCAGCTTGGGCCCAGCGGAAGCTTTCTTT
TRBJ2-5 - TRBV12-3/TRBV12-4 many CASSWTTKGTQYF TGTGCCAGCAGTTGGACCACCAAGGGGACCCAGTACTTC
TRBJ2-7 - TRBV7-2 many CASSWTESYEQYF TGTGCCAGCAGCTGGACAGAATCCTACGAGCAGTACTTC
TRBJ2-1 - TRBV9 - CASSVEGGSYNEQFF TGTGCCAGCAGCGTAGAGGGGGGTTCCTACAATGAGCAGTTCTTC
TRBJ2-7 - TRBV9 many CASSTGTNEQYF TGTGCCAGCAGCACAGGGACGAACGAGCAGTACTTC
TRBJ2-7 TRBD2 TRBV29-1 - CSVRGLAGRYEQYF TGCAGCGTTAGGGGACTAGCGGGACGCTACGAGCAGTACTTC
TRBJ2-7 - TRBV14 - CASSPAEDISYEQYF TGTGCCAGCAGCCCGGCCGAGGACATCTCCTACGAGCAGTACTTC
TRBJ2-3 TRBD2 TRBV7-2 many CASSLVVAGGPGDTQYF TGTGCCAGCAGCTTAGTCGTAGCGGGAGGGCCCGGAGATACGCAGTATTTT
TRBJ2-3 - TRBV14 many CASSPHRDTQYF TGTGCCAGCAGCCCCCACCGAGATACGCAGTATTTT
TRBJ2-7 - TRBV10-3 few CAISERASYEQYF TGTGCCATCAGTGAGCGCGCGTCCTACGAGCAGTACTTC
TRBJ2-1 - TRBV3-1 - CASSQDEAGPGDEQFF TGTGCCAGCAGCCAAGACGAGGCGGGTCCGGGGGATGAGCAGTTCTTC
TRBJ1-1 - TRBV4-3 many CASSQDMAEAFF TGCGCCAGCAGCCAAGATATGGCTGAAGCTTTCTTT
TRBJ2-1 - TRBV12-3/TRBV12-4 few CASSSEGVHEQFF TGTGCCAGCAGCTCGGAGGGGGTCCATGAGCAGTTCTTC
TRBJ2-7 - TRBV14 - CASSESYVQYF TGTGCCAGCAGCGAAAGCTACGTGCAGTACTTC
TRBJ2-5 - TRBV9 few CASSASGEETQYF TGTGCCAGCAGCGCCAGTGGGGAAGAGACCCAGTACTTC
TRBJ2-7 - TRBV12-3/TRBV12-4 many CASSFAGTYEQYF TGTGCCAGCAGTTTTGCAGGGACCTACGAGCAGTACTTC
TRBJ1-4 - TRBV27 few CASSAYFATNEKLFF TGTGCCAGCAGTGCCTACTTTGCAACTAATGAAAAACTGTTTTTT
TRBJ1-1 TRBD1 TRBV3-1 - CASSQVGTAFNTEAFF TGTGCCAGCAGCCAAGTGGGGACAGCCTTTAACACTGAAGCTTTCTTT
TRBJ2-3 TRBD2 TRBV11-2 - CASSVASGRTDTQYF TGTGCCAGCAGCGTAGCTAGCGGACGCACAGATACGCAGTATTTT
TRBJ2-5 - TRBV5-8 - CASSLKLVRETQYF TGTGCCAGCAGCTTGAAGCTAGTTAGAGAGACCCAGTACTTC
TRBJ2-1 TRBD1 TRBV11-2 few CASSPGTGVYNEQFF TGTGCCAGCAGCCCGGGCACAGGGGTTTACAATGAGCAGTTCTTC
TRBJ2-4 TRBD2 TRBV6-1 many CASSEEASGVNIQYF TGTGCCAGCAGTGAAGAGGCTAGCGGGGTAAACATTCAGTACTTC
TRBJ2-1 TRBD1 TRBV6-5 - CASSYPTDRGGHEQFF TGTGCCAGCAGTTACCCCACGGACAGGGGAGGGCATGAGCAGTTCTTC
TRBJ1-2 - TRBV15 - CATGPTDLRRGYTF TGTGCCACCGGCCCGACGGATTTAAGAAGGGGCTACACCTTC
TRBJ1-1 - TRBV13 few CASSDLGSQAFF TGTGCCAGCAGCGACCTTGGTTCGCAAGCTTTCTTT
TRBJ1-1 TRBD1 TRBV3-1 many CASSQDPDRAITEAFF TGTGCCAGCAGCCAAGATCCGGACAGGGCCATCACTGAAGCTTTCTTT
TRBJ2-7 TRBD2 TRBV5-6 - CASSFGTSGNEQYF TGTGCCAGCAGCTTCGGGACTAGCGGGAACGAGCAGTACTTC
TRBJ2-2 - TRBV29-1 many CSVVTALTGELFF TGCAGCGTTGTTACGGCCCTCACCGGGGAGCTGTTTTTT
TRBJ2-7 TRBD1 TRBV20-1 many CSAIWTGGPSYEQYF TGCAGTGCTATCTGGACAGGGGGCCCCTCCTACGAGCAGTACTTC
TRBJ1-1 - TRBV12-3/TRBV12-4 - CASSNLAYEAFF TGTGCCAGCAGTAATTTGGCATACGAAGCTTTCTTT
TRBJ2-1 - TRBV7-2 many CASSLGGDPNEQFF TGTGCCAGCAGCTTAGGCGGGGACCCAAATGAGCAGTTCTTC
TRBJ2-1 - TRBV10-2 few CASSEGGEGGEQFF TGCGCCAGCAGTGAGGGGGGTGAGGGCGGCGAGCAGTTCTTC
TRBJ2-1 TRBD2 TRBV6-5 few CASGGDYNEQFF TGTGCCAGCGGGGGGGACTACAATGAGCAGTTCTTC
TRBJ1-2 - TRBV10-1 few CASSESPSYGYTF TGCGCCAGCAGTGAGTCTCCCTCTTATGGCTACACCTTC
TRBJ2-3 - TRBV20-1 few CSARGLGAGDTQYF TGCAGTGCTAGAGGTCTGGGCGCAGGAGATACGCAGTATTTT
TRBJ2-3 TRBD1 TRBV11-2 many CASSFPRDRATDTQYF TGTGCCAGCAGCTTCCCCCGGGACAGGGCCACAGATACGCAGTATTTT
TRBJ1-2 - TRBV27 many CASSFGRANYGYTF TGTGCCAGCAGTTTTGGGAGAGCTAACTATGGCTACACCTTC
TRBJ2-7 - TRBV9 few CASSPRSGGGYEQYF TGTGCCAGCAGCCCAAGGAGTGGGGGCGGCTACGAGCAGTACTTC
TRBJ2-2 TRBD1 TRBV6-1 few CASSTHRGRQNTGELFF TGTGCCAGCAGTACCCACAGGGGTAGACAGAACACCGGGGAGCTGTTTTTT
TRBJ2-5 TRBD2 TRBV12-3/TRBV12-4 - CASSPLIAGGKETQYF TGTGCCAGCAGTCCGTTAATAGCGGGAGGGAAAGAGACCCAGTACTTC
TRBJ2-1 - TRBV27 - CASSSTGTRKDQFF TGTGCCAGCAGTTCCACCGGGACTCGGAAAGATCAGTTCTTC
TRBJ1-1 - TRBV30 - CAWSLQEWTTEAFF TGTGCCTGGAGTCTACAGGAGTGGACCACTGAAGCTTTCTTT
TRBJ2-7 - TRBV12-3/TRBV12-4 many CASSPTSGYEQYF TGTGCCAGCAGTCCGACAAGCGGGTACGAGCAGTACTTC
TRBJ2-3 TRBD2 TRBV12-3/TRBV12-4 - CASSWTSGGADTDTQYF TGTGCCAGCAGTTGGACTAGCGGGGGGGCCGACACAGATACGCAGTATTTT
TRBJ1-2 - TRBV15 - CATSTAGAGGYTF TGTGCCACCAGCACAGCAGGGGCGGGTGGCTACACCTTC
TRBJ1-2 - TRBV27 - CASSPHPNYGYTF TGTGCCAGCAGTCCACACCCAAATTATGGCTACACCTTC
TRBJ1-1 TRBD1 TRBV7-9 - CASGQVVNTEAFF TGTGCCAGTGGACAGGTCGTGAACACTGAAGCTTTCTTT
TRBJ2-6 - TRBV18 few CASSPVGGPGANVLTF TGTGCCAGCTCACCGGTTGGGGGCCCTGGGGCCAACGTCCTGACTTTC
TRBJ2-5 TRBD1 TRBV11-2 - CASSSGAEARGQETQYF TGTGCCAGCAGCTCCGGGGCGGAGGCCAGGGGGCAAGAGACCCAGTACTTC
TRBJ2-7 TRBD1 TRBV5-1 many CASSLPGTGDREQYF TGCGCCAGCAGCCTACCCGGGACAGGGGATCGCGAGCAGTACTTC
TRBJ2-3 - TRBV27 - CASSVMGSDTQYF TGTGCCAGCAGTGTGATGGGGTCAGATACGCAGTATTTT